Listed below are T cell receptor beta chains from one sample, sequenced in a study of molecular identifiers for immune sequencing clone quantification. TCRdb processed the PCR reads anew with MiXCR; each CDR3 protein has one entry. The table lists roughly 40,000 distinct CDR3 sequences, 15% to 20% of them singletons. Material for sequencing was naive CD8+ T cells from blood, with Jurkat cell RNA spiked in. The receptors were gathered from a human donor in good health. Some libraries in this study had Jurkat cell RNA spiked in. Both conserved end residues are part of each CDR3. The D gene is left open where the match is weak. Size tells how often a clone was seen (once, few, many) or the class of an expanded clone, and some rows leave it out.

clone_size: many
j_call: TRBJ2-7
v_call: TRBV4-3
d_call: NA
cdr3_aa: CASSHENRAEQYF
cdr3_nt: TGCGCCAGCAGCCACGAAAACAGGGCCGAGCAGTACTTC

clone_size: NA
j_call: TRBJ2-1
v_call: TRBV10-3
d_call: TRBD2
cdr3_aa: CAISGGTSANYDEQFF
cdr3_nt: TGTGCCATCAGTGGGGGGACTAGCGCGAACTACGATGAGCAGTTCTTC

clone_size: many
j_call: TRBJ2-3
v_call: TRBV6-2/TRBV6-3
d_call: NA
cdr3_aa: CASSQTLREPDTQYF
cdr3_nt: TGTGCCAGCAGTCAGACACTTCGGGAGCCAGATACGCAGTATTTT

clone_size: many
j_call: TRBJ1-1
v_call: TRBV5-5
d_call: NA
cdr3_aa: CASSFKRWGTEAFF
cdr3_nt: TGTGCCAGCAGCTTTAAGAGGTGGGGCACTGAAGCTTTCTTT

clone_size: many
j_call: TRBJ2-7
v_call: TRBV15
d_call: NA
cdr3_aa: CATSREGFNEQYF
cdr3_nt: TGTGCCACCAGCAGAGAGGGGTTCAACGAGCAGTACTTC

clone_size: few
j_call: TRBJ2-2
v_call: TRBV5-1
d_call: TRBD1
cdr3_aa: CASRTGMEPNTGELFF
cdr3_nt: TGCGCCAGCCGGACAGGGATGGAACCGAACACCGGGGAGCTGTTTTTT

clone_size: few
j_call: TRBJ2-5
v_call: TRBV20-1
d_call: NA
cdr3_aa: CSASPGFGGWSQYF
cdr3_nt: TGCAGTGCTAGTCCGGGGTTCGGGGGATGGTCCCAGTACTTC

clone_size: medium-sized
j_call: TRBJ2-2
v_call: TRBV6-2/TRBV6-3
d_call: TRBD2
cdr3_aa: CASSSPGLAGYTGELFF
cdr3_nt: TGTGCCAGCAGTTCTCCGGGACTAGCGGGATACACCGGGGAGCTGTTTTTT

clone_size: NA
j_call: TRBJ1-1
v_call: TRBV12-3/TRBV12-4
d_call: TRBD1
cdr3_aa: CASRAGGPNTEAFF
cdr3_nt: TGTGCCAGCAGGGCAGGGGGCCCTAACACTGAAGCTTTCTTC

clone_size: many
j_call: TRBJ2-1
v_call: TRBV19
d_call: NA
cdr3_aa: CASTSGGHNEQFF
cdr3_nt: NA

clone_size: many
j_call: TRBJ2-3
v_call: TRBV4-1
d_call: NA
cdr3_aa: CASGTGESTDTQYF
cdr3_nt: TGCGCCAGCGGAACGGGCGAAAGCACAGATACGCAGTATTTT

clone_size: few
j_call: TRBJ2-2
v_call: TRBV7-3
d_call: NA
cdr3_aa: CASSLIANIPQAGELFF
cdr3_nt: TGTGCCAGCAGCTTAATTGCGAATATACCCCAGGCCGGGGAGCTGTTTTTT

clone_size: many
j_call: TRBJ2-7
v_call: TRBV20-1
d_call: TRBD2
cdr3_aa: CSARRLGAGDEQYF
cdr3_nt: TGCAGTGCTAGACGCTTAGGAGCGGGAGACGAGCAGTACTTC

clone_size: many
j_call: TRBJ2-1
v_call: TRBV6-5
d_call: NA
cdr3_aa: CASAQALGYNEQFF
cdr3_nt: TGTGCCAGCGCCCAGGCCCTGGGCTACAATGAGCAGTTCTTC

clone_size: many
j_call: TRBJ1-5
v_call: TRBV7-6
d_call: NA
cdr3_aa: CASSSDSLGIGLQPQHF
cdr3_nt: TGTGCCAGCAGCTCCGATTCGTTGGGAATCGGTCTACAGCCCCAGCATTTT

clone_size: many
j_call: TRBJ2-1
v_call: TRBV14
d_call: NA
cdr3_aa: CASSQDAWAAADSYNEQFF
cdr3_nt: TGTGCCAGCAGCCAAGATGCGTGGGCTGCTGCTGACTCCTACAATGAGCAGTTCTTC

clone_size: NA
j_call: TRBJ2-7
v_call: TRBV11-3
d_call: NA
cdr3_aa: CASSLWGGAWYYEQYF
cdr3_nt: TGTGCCAGCAGCTTATGGGGCGGCGCCTGGTATTATGAGCAGTACTTC

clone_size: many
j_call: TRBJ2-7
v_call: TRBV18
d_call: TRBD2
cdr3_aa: CASSSSGYSSYEQYF
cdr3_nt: TGTGCCAGCTCATCTAGCGGCTATAGCTCCTACGAGCAGTACTTC

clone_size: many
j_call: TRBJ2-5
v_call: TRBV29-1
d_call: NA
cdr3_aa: CSVAVRAGQETQYF
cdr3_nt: TGCAGCGTTGCCGTCAGGGCTGGCCAAGAGACCCAGTACTTC

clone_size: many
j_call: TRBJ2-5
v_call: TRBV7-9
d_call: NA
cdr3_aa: CASSLVVGLGETQYF
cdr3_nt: TGTGCCAGCAGCTTAGTCGTCGGCTTGGGAGAGACCCAGTACTTC

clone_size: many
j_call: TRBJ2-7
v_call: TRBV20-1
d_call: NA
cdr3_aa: CSARDQSSSYEQYF
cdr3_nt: TGCAGTGCTAGAGATCAGAGTAGCTCCTACGAGCAGTACTTC

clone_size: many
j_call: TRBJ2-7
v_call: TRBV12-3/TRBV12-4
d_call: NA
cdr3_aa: CASGARVYEQYF
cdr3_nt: TGTGCCAGCGGAGCCCGGGTCTACGAGCAGTACTTC

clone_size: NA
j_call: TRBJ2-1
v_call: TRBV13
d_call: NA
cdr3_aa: CASSADSYNEQFF
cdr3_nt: TGTGCCAGCAGCGCAGACAGTTACAATGAGCAGTTCTTC

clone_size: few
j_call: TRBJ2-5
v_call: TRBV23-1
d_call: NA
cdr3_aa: CASSQSYLGTPEETQYF
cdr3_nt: TGCGCCAGCAGTCAATCGTATTTGGGCACCCCTGAGGAGACCCAGTACTTC

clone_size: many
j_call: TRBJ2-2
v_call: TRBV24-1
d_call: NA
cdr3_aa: CATSDFLPGPGTGELFF
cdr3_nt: TGTGCCACCAGTGATTTCCTCCCGGGGCCGGGCACCGGGGAGCTGTTTTTT

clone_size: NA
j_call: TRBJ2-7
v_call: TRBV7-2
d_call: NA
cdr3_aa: CASSLGRVGSSYEQYF
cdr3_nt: TGTGCCAGCAGCCTAGGTCGGGTGGGGAGCTCCTACGAGCAGTACTTC

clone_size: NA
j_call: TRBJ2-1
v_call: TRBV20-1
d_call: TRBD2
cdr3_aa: CSTRDREREIYNEQFF
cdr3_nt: TGCAGTACTAGAGATAGGGAGCGGGAGATCTACAATGAGCAGTTCTTC

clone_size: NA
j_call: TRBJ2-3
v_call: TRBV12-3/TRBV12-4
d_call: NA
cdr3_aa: CASSRAATTDTQYF
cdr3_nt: TGTGCCAGCAGCAGAGCGGCGACCACAGATACGCAGTATTTT

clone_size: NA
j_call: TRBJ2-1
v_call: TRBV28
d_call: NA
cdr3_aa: CASSLYSSYNEQFF
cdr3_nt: TGTGCCAGCAGTCTTTATAGCTCCTACAATGAGCAGTTCTTC

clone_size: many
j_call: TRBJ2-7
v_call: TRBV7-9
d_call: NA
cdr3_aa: CASSREATYEQYF
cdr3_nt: TGTGCCAGCAGCCGAGAAGCAACCTACGAGCAGTACTTC

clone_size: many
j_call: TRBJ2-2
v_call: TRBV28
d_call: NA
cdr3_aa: CASSSFSTQYGNTGELFF
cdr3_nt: TGTGCCAGCAGTTCATTCAGTACCCAATATGGGAACACCGGGGAGCTGTTTTTT

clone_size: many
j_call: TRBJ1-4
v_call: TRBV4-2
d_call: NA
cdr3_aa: CASSQDPGVQEKLFF
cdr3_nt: TGTGCCAGCAGCCAAGATCCAGGGGTCCAGGAAAAACTGTTTTTT

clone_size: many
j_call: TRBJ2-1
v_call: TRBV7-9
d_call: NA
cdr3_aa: CASSLRQSPYNEQFF
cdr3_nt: TGTGCCAGCAGCCTCCGACAGAGCCCCTACAATGAGCAGTTCTTC

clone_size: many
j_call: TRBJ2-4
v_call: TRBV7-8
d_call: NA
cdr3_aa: CASSFSLTENAKNIQYF
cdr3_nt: TGTGCCAGCAGCTTCAGTCTAACCGAAAACGCCAAAAACATTCAGTACTTC

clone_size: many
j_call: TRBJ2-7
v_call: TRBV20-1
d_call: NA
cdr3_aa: CSATLAPRSYEQYF
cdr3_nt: TGCAGTGCTACCCTAGCGCCCCGCTCCTACGAGCAGTACTTC

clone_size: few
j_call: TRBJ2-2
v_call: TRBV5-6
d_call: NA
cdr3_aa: CASSVPTGELFF
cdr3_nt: TGTGCCAGCAGCGTACCCACCGGGGAGCTGTTTTTT

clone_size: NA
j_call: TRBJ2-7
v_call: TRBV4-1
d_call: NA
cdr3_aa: CASSQDVQEPYEQYF
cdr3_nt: TGCGCCAGCAGCCAAGATGTCCAGGAACCCTACGAGCAGTACTTC

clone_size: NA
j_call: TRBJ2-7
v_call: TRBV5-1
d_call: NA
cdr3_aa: CASSDWGGGPYEQYF
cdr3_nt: TGCGCCAGCAGCGACTGGGGGGGGGGCCCCTACGAGCAGTACTTC

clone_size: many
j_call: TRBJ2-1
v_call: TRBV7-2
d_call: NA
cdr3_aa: CASSYFHSGDEQFF
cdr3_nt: TGTGCCAGCAGCTACTTCCATTCGGGGGATGAGCAGTTCTTC

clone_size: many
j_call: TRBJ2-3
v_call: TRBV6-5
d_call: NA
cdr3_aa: CASSYVGGTDTQYF
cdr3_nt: TGTGCCAGCAGTTACGTGGGGGGCACAGATACGCAGTATTTT

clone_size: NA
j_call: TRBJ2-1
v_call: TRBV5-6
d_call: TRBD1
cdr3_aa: CASSSTQTGREQFF
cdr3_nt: TGTGCCAGCAGCTCCACCCAGACAGGGAGAGAGCAGTTCTTC

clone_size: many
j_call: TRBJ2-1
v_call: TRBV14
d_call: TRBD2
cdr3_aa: CASSHRKILAFDEQFF
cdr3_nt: TGTGCCAGCAGCCATCGGAAGATACTAGCGTTCGATGAGCAGTTCTTC

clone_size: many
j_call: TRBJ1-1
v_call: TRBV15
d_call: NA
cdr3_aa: CATSTYLNTEAFF
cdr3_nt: TGTGCCACCAGTACCTATCTTAACACTGAAGCTTTCTTT

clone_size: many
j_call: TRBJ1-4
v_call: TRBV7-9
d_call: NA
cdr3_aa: CASRTGLADTNEKLFF
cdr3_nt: TGTGCCAGCAGGACCGGGTTGGCGGATACTAATGAAAAACTGTTTTTT

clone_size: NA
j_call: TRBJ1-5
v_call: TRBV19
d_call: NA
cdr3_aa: CASSWDTRDQPQHF
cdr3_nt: TGTGCCAGTAGTTGGGACACTCGCGATCAGCCCCAGCATTTT

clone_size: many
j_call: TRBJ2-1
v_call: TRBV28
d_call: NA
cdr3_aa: CASRHPYNEQFF
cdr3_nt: TGTGCCAGCAGACATCCGTACAATGAGCAGTTCTTC

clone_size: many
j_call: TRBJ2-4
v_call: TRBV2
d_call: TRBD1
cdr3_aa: CASTYTGGGQYF
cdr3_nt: TGTGCCAGCACTTATACAGGGGGCGGTCAGTACTTC

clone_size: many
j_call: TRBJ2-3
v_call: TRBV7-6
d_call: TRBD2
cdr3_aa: CASSHASGGSADTQYF
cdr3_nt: TGTGCCAGCAGCCATGCATCGGGCGGGAGCGCAGATACGCAGTATTTT

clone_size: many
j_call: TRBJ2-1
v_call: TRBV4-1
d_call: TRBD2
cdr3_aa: CASSLLADHNEQFF
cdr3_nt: TGCGCCAGCAGCCTTCTAGCGGACCACAATGAGCAGTTCTTC

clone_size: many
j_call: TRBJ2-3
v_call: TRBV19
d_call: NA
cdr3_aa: CASSSGGPDTQYF
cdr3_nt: TGTGCCAGTAGTTCCGGGGGTCCAGATACGCAGTATTTT

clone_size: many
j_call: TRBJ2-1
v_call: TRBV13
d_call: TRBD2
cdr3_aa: CASSLGRLAGGYNEQFF
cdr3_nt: TGTGCCAGCAGCTTAGGCCGGCTAGCGGGCGGCTACAATGAGCAGTTCTTC